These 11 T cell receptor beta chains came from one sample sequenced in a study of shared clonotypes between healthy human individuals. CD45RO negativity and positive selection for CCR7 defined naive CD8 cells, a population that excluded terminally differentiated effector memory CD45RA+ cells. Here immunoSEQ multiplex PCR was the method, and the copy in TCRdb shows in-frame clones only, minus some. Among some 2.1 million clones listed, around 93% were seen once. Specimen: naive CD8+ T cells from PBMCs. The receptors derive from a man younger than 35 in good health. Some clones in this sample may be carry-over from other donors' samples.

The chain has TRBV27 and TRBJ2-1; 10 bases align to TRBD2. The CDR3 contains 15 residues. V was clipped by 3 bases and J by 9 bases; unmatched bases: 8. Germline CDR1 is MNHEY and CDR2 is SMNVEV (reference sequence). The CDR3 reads CASSFSLAGASEQFF. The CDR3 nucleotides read TGTGCCAGCAGTTTCTCCCTAGCGGGAGCAAGTGAGCAGTTCTTC.

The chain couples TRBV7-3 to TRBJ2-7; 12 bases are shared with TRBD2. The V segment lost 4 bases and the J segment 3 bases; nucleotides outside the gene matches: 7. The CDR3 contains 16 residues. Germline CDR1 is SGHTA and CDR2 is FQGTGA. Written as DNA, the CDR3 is TGTGCCAGCAGCTCTAGCGGGAGGGCCCCCCACTACGAGCAGTACTTC. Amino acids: CASSSSGRAPHYEQYF.

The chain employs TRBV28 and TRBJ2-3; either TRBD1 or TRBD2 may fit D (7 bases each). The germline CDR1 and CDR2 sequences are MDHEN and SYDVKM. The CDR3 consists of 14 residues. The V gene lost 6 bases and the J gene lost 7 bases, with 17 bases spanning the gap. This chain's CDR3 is CASSSGQRGNTQYF. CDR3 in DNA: TGTGCCAGCAGCTCGGGACAGCGGGGAAATACGCAGTATTTT.

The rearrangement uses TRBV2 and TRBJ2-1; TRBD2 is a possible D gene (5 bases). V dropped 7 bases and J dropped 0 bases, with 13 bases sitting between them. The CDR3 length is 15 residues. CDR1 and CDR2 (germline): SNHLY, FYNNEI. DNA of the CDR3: TGTGCCAGCACAATCGGACGGGGCTCCTACAATGAGCAGTTCTTC. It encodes CASTIGRGSYNEQFF.

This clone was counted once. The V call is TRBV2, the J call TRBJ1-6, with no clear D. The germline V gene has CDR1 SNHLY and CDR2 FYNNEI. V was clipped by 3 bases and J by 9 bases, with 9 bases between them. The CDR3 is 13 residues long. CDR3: CASSDWVRSPLHF. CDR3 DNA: TGTGCCAGCAGTGACTGGGTCCGTTCACCCCTCCACTTT.

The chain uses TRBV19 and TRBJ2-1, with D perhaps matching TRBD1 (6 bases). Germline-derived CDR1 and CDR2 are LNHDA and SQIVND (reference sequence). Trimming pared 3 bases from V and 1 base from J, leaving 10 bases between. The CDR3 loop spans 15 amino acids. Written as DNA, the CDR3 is TGTGCCAGTAGTATTCTAGGGGGTTCCTACAATGAGCAGTTCTTC. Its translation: CASSILGGSYNEQFF. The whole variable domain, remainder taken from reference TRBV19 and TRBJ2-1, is DGGITQSPKYLFRKEGQNVTLSCEQNLNHDAMYWYRQDPGQGLRLIYYSQIVNDFQKGDIAEGYSVSREKKESFPLTVTSAQKNPTAFYLCASSILGGSYNEQFFGPGTRLTVL.

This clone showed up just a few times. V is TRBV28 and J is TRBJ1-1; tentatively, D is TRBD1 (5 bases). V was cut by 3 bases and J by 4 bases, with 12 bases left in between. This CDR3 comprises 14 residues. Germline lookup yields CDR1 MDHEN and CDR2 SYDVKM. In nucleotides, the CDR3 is TGTGCCAGCAGTTTTGACAGCGGGGCCACTGAAGCTTTCTTT. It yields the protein CASSFDSGATEAFF.

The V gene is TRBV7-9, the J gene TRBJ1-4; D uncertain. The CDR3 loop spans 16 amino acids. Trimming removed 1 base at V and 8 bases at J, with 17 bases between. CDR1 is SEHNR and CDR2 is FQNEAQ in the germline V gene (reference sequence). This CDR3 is CASSLDGAQLREKLFF. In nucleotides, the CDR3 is TGTGCCAGCAGCTTAGATGGCGCCCAGTTGAGGGAAAAACTGTTTTTT.

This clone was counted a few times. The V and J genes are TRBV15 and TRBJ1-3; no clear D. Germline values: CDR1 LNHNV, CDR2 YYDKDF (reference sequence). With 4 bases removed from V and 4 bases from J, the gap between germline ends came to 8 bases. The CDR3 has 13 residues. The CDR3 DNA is TGTGCCACCAGCACGCAGAAGGGAAACACCATATATTTT. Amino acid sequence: CATSTQKGNTIYF.

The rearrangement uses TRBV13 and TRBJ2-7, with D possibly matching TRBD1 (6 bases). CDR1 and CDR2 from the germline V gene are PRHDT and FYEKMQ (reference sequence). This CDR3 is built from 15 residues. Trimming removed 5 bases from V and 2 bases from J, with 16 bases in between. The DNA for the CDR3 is TGTGCCAGCAGCCCCAGGGGAGAGGGAACCTACGAGCAGTACTTC. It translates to CASSPRGEGTYEQYF. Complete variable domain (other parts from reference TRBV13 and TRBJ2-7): AAGVIQSPRHLIKEKRETATLKCYPIPRHDTVYWYQQGPGQDPQFLISFYEKMQSDKGSIPDRFSAQQFSDYHSELNMSSLELGDSALYFCASSPRGEGTYEQYFGPGTRLTVT.

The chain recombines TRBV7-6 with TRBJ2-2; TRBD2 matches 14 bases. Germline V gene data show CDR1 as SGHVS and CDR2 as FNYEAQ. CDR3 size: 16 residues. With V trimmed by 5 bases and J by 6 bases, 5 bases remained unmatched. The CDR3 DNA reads TGTGCCAGCAGCGGACGACTAGCGGGAGGGGCCGGGGAGCTGTTTTTT. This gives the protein CASSGRLAGGAGELFF. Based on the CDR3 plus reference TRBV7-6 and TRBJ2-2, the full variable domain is GAGVSQSPRYKVTKRGQDVALRCDPISGHVSLYWYRQALGQGPEFLTYFNYEAQQDKSGLPNDRFSAERPEGSISTLTIQRTEQRDSAMYRCASSGRLAGGAGELFFGEGSRLTVL.